Each of the 11 T cell receptor beta chains below was sequenced from the same sample in a study of T cells in Graves' hyperthyroidism and ophthalmopathy. The investigators amplified TCR beta CDR3 regions from RNA transcripts. The primer set for the first-round RT-PCR of the TCR CDR3 was HTBI. TCRdb re-called the multiplex PCR reads with MiXCR, one entry per CDR3 protein. The profile shows 750,000 to 950,000 distinct CDR3 sequences, over 35% of them singletons. The sample consisted of blood. The receptor set was obtained from a man in his late teens or twenties with Graves' hyperthyroidism.

This clonotype appeared many times. The chain couples TRBV29-1 to TRBJ1-1; D unclear. CDR1 is SQVTM, CDR2 ANQGSEA, per germline. V was shortened by 4 bases and J by 0 bases, with 15 bases between the two germline ends. The CDR3 has 15 amino acids. CDR3 amino acids: CSVVPSAGMNTEAFF. CDR3 coding DNA: TGCAGCGTTGTTCCGTCGGCCGGCATGAACACTGAAGCTTTCTTT.

As to this clonotype: At one of its ends the junction is not consistent with the germline gene, which may arise from a read error. This sequence joins TRBV7-3 and TRBJ2-7, with D uncertain. CDR3 length: 13 residues. Germline CDR1 reads SGHTA; CDR2 reads FQGTGA. In DNA form, the CDR3 reads TGCGCCAGCAGCCAAGTTATCGGCTACGAGCAGTACTTC. It translates to CASSQVIGYEQYF.

The chain joins TRBV7-9 to TRBJ2-2; no clear D. This CDR3 has 12 amino acids. V was clipped by 6 bases and J by 13 bases, with 15 bases between them. Looked up from germline, CDR1 is SEHNR and CDR2 is FQNEAQ (reference sequence). The CDR3 region is CASSFNRPGLFF. The CDR3 DNA reads as TGTGCCAGCAGTTTTAACAGACCGGGGCTGTTTTTT.

This clonotype showed up just a few times. V usage is TRBV7-2 and J usage is TRBJ2-7; possible D gene TRBD2, 7 bases. This CDR3 comprises 14 residues. Trimming stripped 5 bases from V and 5 bases from J, with 16 bases between. Germline V lookup: CDR1 SGHTA, CDR2 FQGNSA. The CDR3 nucleotides read TGTGCCAGCAGCCCCCGTGAGGGGGGGCACGAGCAGTACTTC. Protein product: CASSPREGGHEQYF.

This chain joins TRBV7-2 and TRBJ1-2; 10 bases agree with TRBD1. The CDR3 totals 16 residues. CDR1 is SGHTA and CDR2 is FQGNSA in the germline V gene. V lost 6 bases to trimming and J lost 4 bases; unmatched junction nucleotides: 11. This CDR3 reads CASSWGQGQYLYGYTF. The DNA for the CDR3 is TGTGCCAGCAGTTGGGGACAGGGGCAGTACCTCTATGGCTACACCTTC.

This chain joins TRBV10-3 and TRBJ1-5; D is undetermined. Deletions cut 10 bases from V and 3 bases from J, with 16 bases between. The CDR3 is made up of 14 amino acids. Looked up from germline, CDR1 is ENHRY and CDR2 is SYGVKD. The CDR3 spells CATSQDGFNQPQHF. CDR3 DNA: TGTGCCACCAGCCAGGACGGATTCAATCAGCCCCAGCATTTT.

This clonotype came up a few times. The gene calls are TRBV7-9 and TRBJ1-1; 9 nucleotides line up with TRBD1. J was trimmed by 6 bases and V by 5 bases; bases with no gene match: 10. The CDR3 sequence is 15 residues long. CDR1 and CDR2 (germline): SEHNR, FQNEAQ (reference sequence). CDR3 sequence: CASSPQQGATAEAFF. The CDR3 nucleotides are TGTGCCAGCAGCCCCCAACAGGGGGCGACGGCTGAAGCTTTCTTT.

The V call is TRBV12-3 or TRBV12-4, the J call TRBJ2-2, with 7 positions matching TRBD2. CDR3 length: 16 amino acids. The trim removed 5 bases at V and 3 bases at J, leaving 9 bases unmatched. CDR3 in DNA: TGTGCCAGCAGTCCTCCTAGCGGAATGCACACCGGGGAGCTGTTTTTT. The encoded protein is CASSPPSGMHTGELFF.

This clonotype came up a few times. The chain employs TRBV4-3 and TRBJ2-7; D possibly matches TRBD1 or TRBD2 (5 bases each). V was cut by 4 bases and J by 6 bases, with 13 bases left in between. The germline V gene has CDR1 LGHNA and CDR2 YSLEER. The CDR3 length is 13 residues. This CDR3 reads CASSPKRGGEQYF. CDR3 sequence (DNA): TGCGCCAGCAGCCCTAAGAGGGGTGGCGAGCAGTACTTC.

This clonotype has a count of ten or more. The rearrangement joins TRBV15 to TRBJ1-1, with D uncertain. Trimming removed 6 bases from V and 2 bases from J, with 13 bases in between. This CDR3 comprises 14 residues. CDR1 and CDR2 (germline): LNHNV, YYDKDF (reference sequence). The CDR3 region has the DNA TGTGCCACCAGAGATCCCCTGCCAAACACTGAAGCTTTCTTT. Protein sequence: CATRDPLPNTEAFF.

In this sample, this clonotype turned up a few times. V gene TRBV2 combines with J gene TRBJ2-2; 10 bases map to TRBD1. This CDR3 spans 15 amino acids. Germline values: CDR1 SNHLY, CDR2 FYNNEI. The ends lost 6 bases at V and 6 bases at J; junction bases unmatched: 7. This CDR3 reads CASRTGTGEPGELFF. In nucleotides, the CDR3 is TGTGCCAGCAGGACCGGGACAGGGGAACCCGGGGAGCTGTTTTTT.